The clone carrying this T cell receptor (beta chain) was counted only a few times. Its antigen remains unidentified. The junction departs from the called germline gene at one end, perhaps through a read error. The record originates from a study of cytomegalovirus exposure and HLA in healthy donors. Study outcomes and limitations: Presence/absence comparisons presumed near-even sequencing depth among donors. Among TCR beta chains, those listed as cytomegalovirus-associated numbered under 200.

The CDR3 runs 16 residues. Germline V gene lookup returns CDR1 SGHTA and CDR2 FQGNSA. PCR involved 60 Vbeta and 13 Jbeta primers. Data came from immunoSEQ multiplex PCR; TCRdb stores just in-frame clones and leaves some out. Here the sample spans about 190,000 clones, 75% to 85% being singletons. V is TRBV7-2 and J is TRBJ2-7; 14 positions agree with TRBD2. The receptor's source is a young woman in good health and CMV-seronegative. Sequencing was done on a sample of PBMCs. CDR3 bases: TGTGCCAGCAGCTTAGATCCACCGGGACTAGCGGGAGTCGGTGACTTC. Protein product: CASSLDPPGLAGVGDF.